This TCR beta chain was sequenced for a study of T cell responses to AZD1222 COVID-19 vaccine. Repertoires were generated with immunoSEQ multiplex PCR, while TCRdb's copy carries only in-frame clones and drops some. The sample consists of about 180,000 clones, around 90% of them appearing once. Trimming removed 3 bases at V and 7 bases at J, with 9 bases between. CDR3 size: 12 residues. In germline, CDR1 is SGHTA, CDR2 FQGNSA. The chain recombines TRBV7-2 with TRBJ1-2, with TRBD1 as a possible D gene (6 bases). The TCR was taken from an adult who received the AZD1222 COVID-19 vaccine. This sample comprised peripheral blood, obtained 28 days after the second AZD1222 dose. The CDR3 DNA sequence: TGTGCCAGCAGCTTTTCAGGGGTTGGCTACACCTTC. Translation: CASSFSGVGYTF. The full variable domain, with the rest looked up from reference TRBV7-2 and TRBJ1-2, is GAGVSQSPSNKVTEKGKDVELRCDPISGHTALYWYRQSLGQGLEFLIYFQGNSAPDKSGLPSDRFSAERTGGSVSTLTIQRTQQEDSAVYLCASSFSGVGYTFGSGTRLTVV.